This TCR beta chain comes out of a study of spatial heterogeneity in lung cancer. The overall study: More beta-chain than alpha-chain sequences were consistently detected.

Germline loops: CDR1 SGHTA, CDR2 FQGNSA. The CDR3 extends over 14 amino acids. The V and J ends lost 6 bases and 4 bases, in that order; junction bases with no gene match: 5. This clonotype is medium-sized in the sample. The antigen is not known. TCRdb reanalysed the 5' RACE reads using MiXCR and keeps one entry per CDR3 protein. The repertoire holds about 4,700 distinct CDR3 sequences, with 22% as singletons. Study findings and constraints: Mutation tallies in tumors tracked expanded intratumoral alpha and beta TCR counts.

The time point denotes: sample taken at primary tumor resection. The donors comprised approximately 72 untreated early-stage non-small cell lung cancer patients. Tumor, nontumor lung or frozen PBMC supplied whole RNA that was sequenced unsorted. The source was lung tumor tissue, collected at surgery. The chain is built from TRBV7-2 and TRBJ2-3, with TRBD1 matching over 9 bases. The clonotype was recovered from a male donor with early-stage non-small cell lung cancer. The CDR3 protein is CASSPGQGPDTQYF. CDR3 nucleotide sequence: TGTGCCAGCAGTCCGGGACAGGGTCCAGATACGCAGTATTTT.